The T cell receptor (beta chain) described here comes from a study of shared clonotypes between healthy human individuals (TCRdb year 2020). About the study as a whole: A couple of women and a few men aged 18 to 49 years were included in the cohort. For each donor, CD4 naive and CD4 memory were each given three plates, CD8 naive was given two plates, and CD8 memory was given one plate. Leukapheresis yielded between about 0.8 and 8.9 billion PBMCs per donor. To estimate repertoire size and how much clonotype sharing occurs between individuals, the study deeply sequenced the blood TCR repertoires of several healthy adults. To increase sequencing depth and limit assay-specific biases, different laboratories used diverse techniques to prepare libraries and sequence TCR repertoires. Beyond this particular receptor, the publication reports: Larger estimated clonotype richness was generally found for naive subsets than for memory subsets. Sampling was restricted to blood, and TCR repertoires in tissue are likely to differ from TCR repertoires in blood. Even with the large sequencing depth, rarefaction of the sorted-subset datasets indicated that sequencing was incomplete. Compared with non-shared clonotypes, clonotypes shared by all four sorted-subset donors had higher generation probabilities. The genetic and exposure-history diversity represented was limited by the small number of donors. Pairwise subsampling led to the expectation that sequencing depth would affect the degree of clonotype sharing among donors. Sharing across four donors was observed for around 5% of naive CD4, over 3% of naive CD8, 2% to 2.5% of memory CD4, and less than 0.45% of memory CD8 clonotypes.

From the germline V gene, CDR1 is MDHEN and CDR2 is SYDVKM. V has 7 bases trimmed and J has 4 bases trimmed; junction bases matching no gene number 11. The CDR3 numbers 16 residues from cysteine through phenylalanine. Only the CDR3 portion is preserved as DNA: 48 bases, with reading frame beginning at the first base. Healthy HIV-negative adults with no recently reported acute infections or vaccinations were included as donors. Only Caucasian adults living in Nashville, Tennessee, USA were represented among the donors. Magnetic negative selection was used to enrich CD4+ T cells, after which naive cells were positively selected on CD45RA and the negative fraction became the memory subset. Blood was obtained by leukapheresis, after which PBMCs were separated by Ficoll-Histopaque density gradient centrifugation and cryopreserved in liquid nitrogen vapor phase. Analytical flow cytometry was used to check the purity and quantity of each magnetically sorted T cell population. Each sorted fraction had its genomic DNA isolated and then quantified by UV absorbance on a Nanodrop 2000c.

Using the deep immunoSEQ assay, TCR CDR3 regions were amplified from genomic DNA by multiplex PCR. Genomic DNA extracted from each cell subset was distributed evenly over all wells of several immunoSEQ 96-well plates, and each plate served as one replicate. For sorted subsets, around 200 ng genomic DNA, equal to 30,000 to 35,000 T cell genomes, was loaded into each replicate PCR. The purified libraries were quantified using a Qubit 3.0 fluorometer, sized with a Bioanalyzer 2100, and then quantified again using the KAPA Library Quantification kit. A separate single-read 150-cycle Illumina NextSeq 550 flow cell was used to sequence each immunoSEQ 96-well plate. Turning to the authors' computational methods: The immunoSEQ output contained only junctional sequences without quality scores, so filtering could not match that applied to full-length reads. To assign V/J genes and CDR3, sequences were annotated against IMGT germline references using PyIR, a Python wrapper for IgBLAST v1.9. Reads were removed for weak V/J assignments (E-value above 1e-6), missing CDR3, stop codons, out-of-frame junctions, or ambiguous translated residues. A V3J clonotype was defined by an identical inferred V gene, J gene, and CDR3 amino acid sequence. To compute the percentage overlap between repertoires, the number of shared unique clonotypes was divided by the size of the smaller repertoire. Three approaches were used to assess repertoire richness: RTK rarefaction, the Chao1 estimator, and Recon v2.1 estimates of unobserved clonotypes. Generation probabilities for all TCRbeta clonotypes obtained by the gDNA method from a handful of donors were computed using OLGA. Drawn from immuneACCESS, this table holds only the in-frame rearrangements with V and J called that TCRdb kept. Clones are partly lost; checked studies trace under half to an unresolved V gene and leave the rest unexplained. V and J calls and clone size are given by that table; D and trimming were obtained from the DNA. The sample records millions of clones, over 90% of which are singletons. Around 0.4% of the sample lies in the top ten.

Notes on this clone: What this receptor recognizes is not known. Base qualities are not recorded, but no much larger clone differs from it by a single base.

Input material: naive CD4+ T cells from PBMCs. Taken with the paper, the label for cell subset or site translates to: CD45RA+ positively selected. This TCR was sampled from a young man in good health. Some clones in this sample may be carry-over from other donors' samples. The rearranged chain carries TRBV28 and TRBJ2-2, and TRBD2 matches 8 of the central bases. The nucleotide sequence is given as TGTGCCAGCACCTCCCAGGGACTAGTGGGCACCGGGGAGCTGTTTTTT. It codes for CASTSQGLVGTGELFF.